This T cell receptor (beta chain) was retrieved from a study of molecular identifiers for immune sequencing clone quantification. Broader study findings: Even with more than 950,000 naive cells present, spiked Jurkat TCR RNA from one cell was reportedly detectable.

The CDR3 is 16 amino acids. V was clipped by 2 bases and J by 3 bases; unmatched bases: 3. In germline, CDR1 is MDHEN, CDR2 SYDVKM. This clonotype ranks as medium-sized. Antigen: not known. Previously published methods and listed TCR primers were used for the bulk TCR libraries. One entry per CDR3 protein, called by TCRdb with MiXCR from the PCR reads. The sample holds about 6,100 distinct CDR3 sequences; 16% are singletons and the top ten take 2% to 3%. Sequences were obtained from naive CD8+ T cells from blood, with Jurkat cell RNA spiked in. Subset: FACS-sorted CD8+CD4-CCR7+CD45RA+ naive T cells. The V call is TRBV28, the J call TRBJ2-7, with 14 nucleotides matching TRBD2. This TCR came from a human donor in good health. Some libraries in this study had Jurkat cell RNA spiked in. CDR3 nucleotide sequence: TGTGCCAGCAGTTTAGGGACTAGCGGGAGTCTCTACGAGCAGTACTTC. Translation gives CASSLGTSGSLYEQYF.